This T cell receptor beta chain is from a study of T-cell reconstitution after alpha-beta-depleted transplantation in children. Trimming took 4 bases from V and 4 from J; bases not matched to a gene: 8. The CDR3 totals 15 residues. Germline values: CDR1 SGHRS, CDR2 YFSETQ. Construction of the TCRbeta library involved unique molecular identifiers. A single record per CDR3 protein comes from TCRdb applying MiXCR to the PCR reads. The sample carries 360,000 or so distinct CDR3 sequences, about 20% recorded once. V gene TRBV5-1 combines with J gene TRBJ2-1, with TRBD1 matching 7 bases. This sequence originates from a human donor who donated a stem cell graft to a child with acute myeloid leukemia. The sample was PBMCs from the stem cell graft donor, taken from the stem cell graft. The DNA for the CDR3 is TGCGCCAGCAGCACCCCCGGGACAGTGTACAATGAGCAGTTCTTC. Translation: CASSTPGTVYNEQFF.